A single sample is the source of the 26 T cell receptor beta chains below, sequenced in a study of T cell responses to AZD1222 COVID-19 vaccine. Measured with immunoSEQ multiplex PCR; TCRdb has only the in-frame clones, and not every one. The data contain around 140,000 clones, about 91% of them singletons. This sample comprised peripheral blood, obtained 28 days after the second AZD1222 dose. These receptors originate from an adult who received the AZD1222 COVID-19 vaccine.

This rearrangement joins TRBV4-3 to TRBJ2-1, with a weak D call TRBD1 (6 bases). The CDR3 runs 14 residues. V lost 4 bases and J lost 1, with 8 bases in between. Germline-derived CDR1 and CDR2 are LGHNA and YSLEER. The CDR3: CASSRGPSYNEQFF. The CDR3 DNA sequence: TGCGCCAGCAGCCGGGGGCCTTCCTACAATGAGCAGTTCTTC.

V gene TRBV1 combines with J gene TRBJ1-6; no check of the table's D call, TRBD1, against the DNA was made. TRBV1 is a listed pseudogene. This CDR3 has 18 residues. CDR3 sequence: CTSSQYYRGDSYNSPLHF. CDR3 nucleotide sequence: TGCACCAGCAGCCAGTACTACAGGGGGGACTCCTATAATTCACCCCTCCACTTT.

This clone was counted once. The V gene is TRBV2, the J gene TRBJ2-5; 7 nucleotides agree with TRBD2. Trimming removed 5 bases from V and 1 base from J; junction bases left unmatched: 4. The CDR3 consists of 14 residues. Per germline, CDR1 SNHLY and CDR2 FYNNEI. CDR3 sequence: CASSLAGVQETQYF. CDR3 DNA sequence: TGTGCCAGCAGTTTGGCGGGGGTCCAAGAGACCCAGTACTTC.

CDR3 sequence (DNA): TGTGCCAGCAGCACTTGGGACAGCTACTCCTACGAGCAGTACTTC. This gives the protein CASSTWDSYSYEQYF. The rearrangement uses TRBV11-2 and TRBJ2-7, with 7 bases identical to TRBD1. CDR1 and CDR2 (germline): SGHAT, FQNNGV. This CDR3 region has 15 residues. Unmatched junction bases numbered 7, after V lost 5 bases and J lost 0 bases.

This clone was found once. V usage is TRBV27 and J usage is TRBJ2-2, with D perhaps given as TRBD1 or TRBD2 (6 bases each). This CDR3 comprises 15 residues. V gave up 4 bases and J gave up 6 bases, with 15 bases separating them. In germline, CDR1 is MNHEY, CDR2 SMNVEV (reference sequence). The CDR3 reads CASSSQGTAPGELFF. CDR3 DNA: TGTGCCAGCAGTTCGCAGGGGACTGCACCCGGGGAGCTGTTTTTT.

This rearrangement joins TRBV30 to TRBJ1-3; TRBD1 is a possible D gene (5 bases). The germline V and J ends were trimmed by 2 bases and 5 bases, with 10 bases remaining between them. The CDR3 totals 13 residues. Germline-derived CDR1 and CDR2 are GTSNPN and SVGIG (reference sequence). CDR3 coding DNA: TGTGCCTGGAGTCTGGGGGGTAGAAACACCATATATTTT. It specifies CAWSLGGRNTIYF.

The chain is built from TRBV28 and TRBJ1-5; 9 positions agree with TRBD1. This CDR3 region has 16 residues. V was clipped by 7 bases and J by 4 bases; unmatched bases: 11. Germline CDR1 is MDHEN and CDR2 is SYDVKM. The CDR3 DNA reads as TGTGCCAGCACTCAGGCCGGGACAGGGTATAATCAGCCCCAGCATTTT. Translating gives CASTQAGTGYNQPQHF.

CDR3 amino acids: CASYSTENTEAFF. As DNA, the CDR3 is TGTGCCAGCTACTCGACAGAGAACACTGAAGCTTTCTTT. The gene calls are TRBV25-1 and TRBJ1-1; possibly TRBD1 for D (5 bases). Germline V gene sequence: CDR1 MGHDK, CDR2 SYGVNS. With 8 bases removed from V and 1 base from J, the gap between germline ends came to 11 bases. This CDR3 comprises 13 residues.

CDR3 amino acids: CASSEAGTGNSPLHF. As DNA, the CDR3 is TGTGCCAGCAGTGAAGCCGGGACGGGCAATTCACCCCTCCACTTT. The genes are TRBV6-1 and TRBJ1-6; D might be TRBD1 (5 bases). With 0 bases removed from V and 7 bases from J, the gap between germline ends came to 10 bases. CDR1 MNHNS and CDR2 SASEGT come from the germline V gene. This CDR3 region has 15 residues.

The V gene is TRBV18, the J gene TRBJ2-7, with 11 bases that match TRBD2. CDR3 length: 17 residues. Looked up from germline, CDR1 is KGHSH and CDR2 is LQKENI. Losses at the gene ends were 2 bases for V and 5 bases for J; bases not matched to a gene: 11. The CDR3 reads CASSPANIAGGQNEQYF. The CDR3 nucleotides are TGTGCCAGCTCACCAGCTAATATAGCGGGGGGGCAGAACGAGCAGTACTTC.

The chain joins TRBV27 to TRBJ1-1; 7 bases are shared with TRBD1. The CDR3 covers 18 residues. Trimming at V came to 5 bases and at J to 0 bases, leaving 15 bases not matched to a gene. Germline loops: CDR1 MNHEY, CDR2 SMNVEV (reference sequence). The CDR3 DNA follows: TGTGCCAGCAGTCGCCCCCGGACAGGAACAATAATGAACACTGAAGCTTTCTTT. This encodes CASSRPRTGTIMNTEAFF.

The J gene is TRBJ1-1, the V gene TRBV4-1; tentative D call: TRBD1 (5 bases). Germline loops: CDR1 MGHRA, CDR2 YSYEKL. Trimming shortened V by 3 bases and J by 4 bases, and 15 bases separated the two germline ends. There are 15 residues in the CDR3. CDR3 in amino acids: CASSQRAGAATEAFF. The CDR3, as DNA: TGCGCCAGCAGCCAGAGGGCCGGGGCGGCCACTGAAGCTTTCTTT.

The chain employs TRBV18 and TRBJ2-2, with TRBD2 matching over 13 bases. The CDR3 has 17 amino acids. V shed 4 bases, J shed 7 bases, and the junction held 9 bases outside the gene matches. Germline lookup yields CDR1 KGHSH and CDR2 LQKENI. The CDR3 spells CASSRGLAGINVGELFF. CDR3 DNA sequence: TGTGCCAGCTCACGGGGACTAGCGGGAATAAACGTCGGGGAGCTGTTTTTT.

This sequence joins TRBV7-2 and TRBJ2-7; D unclear. Trimming took off 5 bases at V and 4 bases at J, with 15 bases between the two ends. The CDR3 totals 14 residues. CDR1 and CDR2 (germline): SGHTA, FQGNSA. The chain's CDR3 is CASSPTLPIYEQYF. The CDR3 DNA reads as TGTGCCAGCAGCCCCACCCTACCCATTTACGAGCAGTACTTC.

Concerning this clone: The same CDR3 arises from other DNA sequences in this sample as well. The chain uses TRBV29-1 and TRBJ2-5; D gene ambiguous. The germline V gene encodes CDR1 SQVTM and CDR2 ANQGSEA. The V gene lost 3 bases and the J gene lost 5 bases, with 4 bases spanning the gap. CDR3 size: 10 residues. The chain's CDR3 is CSVEVETQYF. The DNA for the CDR3 is TGCAGCGTTGAGGTGGAGACCCAGTACTTC.

The genes are TRBV7-8 and TRBJ2-3, with TRBD1 as a possible D gene (5 bases). CDR1 is SGHVS, CDR2 FQNEAQ, per germline. V was clipped by 0 bases and J by 1 base, with 11 bases between them. The CDR3 spans 16 residues. Written as DNA, the CDR3 is TGTGCCAGCAGCTTAGCCACAGGTTCAGGCACAGATACGCAGTATTTT. Its translation: CASSLATGSGTDTQYF.

This chain links TRBV12-3 or TRBV12-4 with TRBJ1-1, with a weak D call TRBD1 (5 bases). V gave up 5 bases and J gave up 6 bases, with 13 bases separating them. This CDR3 has 13 amino acids. DNA for the CDR3: TGTGCCAGCAGTCCCATCAGGGTTGCTGAAGCTTTCTTT. Its translation: CASSPIRVAEAFF.

The chain recombines TRBV5-6 with TRBJ1-4; no firm D call. The V end was cut by 4 bases, the J end by 5 bases, with 21 bases between. Germline V lookup: CDR1 SGHDT, CDR2 YYEEEE. The CDR3 has 17 amino acids. This chain's CDR3 is CASSRTSSGNSNEKLFF. The CDR3 bases are TGTGCCAGCAGCCGAACAAGTTCCGGGAACTCCAATGAAAAACTGTTTTTT.

This clone has just a few counts. The rearrangement uses TRBV18 and TRBJ1-1, with D possibly matching TRBD1 (5 bases). V shed 1 base and J shed 0 bases, with 12 bases lying between them. The CDR3 has 16 residues. The germline CDR1 and CDR2 sequences are KGHSH and LQKENI. The CDR3 nucleotides read TGTGCCAGCTCACCACTCGCGCAGGGAATGAACACTGAAGCTTTCTTT. Its translation: CASSPLAQGMNTEAFF.

V usage is TRBV5-5 and J usage is TRBJ1-4; 10 positions agree with TRBD1. Looked up from germline, CDR1 is SGHKS and CDR2 is YYEKEE (reference sequence). CDR3 length: 16 residues. V was clipped by 0 bases and J by 8 bases; unmatched bases: 7. The CDR3 DNA reads TGTGCCAGCAGCTTGGGCCAGGACAGGGGGAGAGAAAAACTGTTTTTT. Its translation is CASSLGQDRGREKLFF.

The rearrangement links TRBV9 to TRBJ1-6, with D unclear. This CDR3 is built from 16 residues. V was pared by 3 bases and J by 0 bases, with 10 bases between. The germline gives CDR1 SGDLS, CDR2 YYNGEE. The CDR3 here is CASSEEVRSYNSPLHF. Here the CDR3 DNA reads TGTGCCAGCAGCGAGGAAGTACGCTCCTATAATTCACCCCTCCACTTT.

The chain couples TRBV2 to TRBJ2-7; perhaps D is TRBD1 or TRBD2 (5 bases each). The CDR3 spans 14 residues. Trimming pared 6 bases from V and 0 bases from J, leaving 12 bases between. Germline V lookup: CDR1 SNHLY, CDR2 FYNNEI. In nucleotides, the CDR3 is TGTGCCAGCAGGAGGGGCCAGGGCTCCTACGAGCAGTACTTC. As protein: CASRRGQGSYEQYF.

The rearrangement joins TRBV5-6 to TRBJ2-2, with 10 bases identical to TRBD2. Per germline, CDR1 SGHDT and CDR2 YYEEEE. V was pared by 1 base and J by 3 bases, with 3 bases of the junction left unmatched. The CDR3 extends over 16 amino acids. Written as DNA, the CDR3 is TGTGCCAGCAGCTTGACTAGCGGGGTATACACCGGGGAGCTGTTTTTT. Its translation: CASSLTSGVYTGELFF.

On this clone itself: A read error may account for a junction end that differs from germline. The rearrangement links TRBV19 to TRBJ1-2; D unclear. Per germline, CDR1 LNHDA and CDR2 SQIVND (reference sequence). CDR3 length: 13 residues. The CDR3 reads CASSPSHNSGYTF. For the CDR3, the DNA is TGTGCCAGTAGCCCTAGTCATAACTCTGGCTACACCTTC.

This clone has a single count. The J gene is TRBJ1-4, the V gene TRBV2, with 7 bases aligning to TRBD1. V lost 7 bases to trimming and J lost 8 bases; unmatched junction nucleotides: 16. This CDR3 has 16 residues. Germline values: CDR1 SNHLY, CDR2 FYNNEI. The CDR3 protein is CASISVWDRGEEKLFF. CDR3 nucleotides: TGTGCCAGCATCTCAGTCTGGGACAGAGGAGAGGAAAAACTGTTTTTT.

This clone appeared once. V gene TRBV10-3 combines with J gene TRBJ2-2, with 10 nucleotides matching TRBD2. The J segment lost 2 bases and the V segment lost 9 bases, leaving 15 bases of the junction unmatched. Germline V gene sequence: CDR1 ENHRY, CDR2 SYGVKD. This CDR3 is built from 18 residues. CDR3 region: CAITGGTSAIINTGELFF. The CDR3 bases are TGTGCCATTACGGGTGGGACTAGCGCGATTATCAACACCGGGGAGCTGTTTTTT.